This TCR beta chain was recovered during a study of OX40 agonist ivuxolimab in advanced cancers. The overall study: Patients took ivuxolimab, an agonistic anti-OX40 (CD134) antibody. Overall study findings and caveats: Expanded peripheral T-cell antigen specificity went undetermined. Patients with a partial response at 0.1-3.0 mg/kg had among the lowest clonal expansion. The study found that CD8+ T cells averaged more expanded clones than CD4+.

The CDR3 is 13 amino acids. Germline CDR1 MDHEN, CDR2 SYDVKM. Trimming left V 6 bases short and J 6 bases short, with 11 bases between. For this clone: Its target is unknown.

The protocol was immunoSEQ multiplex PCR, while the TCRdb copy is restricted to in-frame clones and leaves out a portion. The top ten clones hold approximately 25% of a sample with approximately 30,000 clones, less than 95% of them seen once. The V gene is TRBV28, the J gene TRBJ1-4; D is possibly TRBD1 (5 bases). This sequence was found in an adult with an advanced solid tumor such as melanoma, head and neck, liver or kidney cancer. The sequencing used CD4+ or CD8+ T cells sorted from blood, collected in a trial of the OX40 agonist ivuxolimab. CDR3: CASRRGVDEKLFF. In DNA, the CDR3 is TGTGCCAGCAGGAGAGGGGTGGATGAAAAACTGTTTTTT.